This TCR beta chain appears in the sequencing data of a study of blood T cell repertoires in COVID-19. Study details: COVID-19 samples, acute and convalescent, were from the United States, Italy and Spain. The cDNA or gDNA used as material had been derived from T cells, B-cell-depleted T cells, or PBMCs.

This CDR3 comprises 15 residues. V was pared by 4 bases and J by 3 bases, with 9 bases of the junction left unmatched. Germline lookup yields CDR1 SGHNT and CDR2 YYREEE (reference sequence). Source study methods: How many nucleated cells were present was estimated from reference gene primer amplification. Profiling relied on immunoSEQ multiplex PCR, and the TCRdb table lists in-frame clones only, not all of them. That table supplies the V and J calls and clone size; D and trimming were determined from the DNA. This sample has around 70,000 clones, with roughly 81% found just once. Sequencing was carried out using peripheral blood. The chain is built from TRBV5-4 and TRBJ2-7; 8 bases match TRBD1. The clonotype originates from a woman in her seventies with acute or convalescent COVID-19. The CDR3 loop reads CASSARDRSIYEQYF. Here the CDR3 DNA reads TGTGCCAGCAGCGCGAGGGACAGGTCGATCTACGAGCAGTACTTC.